This TCR beta chain originates from a study of PD-1 blockade in classical Hodgkin lymphoma (dated by TCRdb to about 2020). Notes on the research overall: Nivolumab dosing was 3 mg/kg intravenously every 2 weeks, continuing until either disease progression or unacceptable toxicity. A peripheral blood immune signature of response to PD-1 blockade in classical Hodgkin lymphoma was defined using TCR beta sequencing and CyTOF.

Trimming removed 0 bases from V and 3 bases from J, leaving 6 bases between the germline ends. The germline V gene specifies SGHRS as CDR1 and YFSETQ as CDR2. Inclusive of the bounding cysteine and phenylalanine, the CDR3 is 14 residues long. The only DNA kept is the CDR3, 42 bases in frame from the first base. This clone was seen more than once but under ten times. The specificity of this receptor is unknown. Base qualities are missing; no much larger clone stands one base away. The study at large found these results: CD4+ but not CD8+ TCR diversity rose significantly by C4D1 (p=0.0027 vs p=0.16), most apparent in complete responders (p=0.02). Only a single clinical trial cohort was studied, and what caused the repertoire differences, possibly disease activity or prior therapy, remained undefined. Patients starting nivolumab less than 1 year after ASCT had lower diversity and were excluded from later analyses to avoid confounding by immune reconstitution. Baseline TCR diversity was reported to be lower in newly diagnosed patients than in healthy donors, and even lower in relapsed/refractory patients. Trial patients with a complete response had baseline diversity similar to that of newly diagnosed patients, while partial responders and progressors had significantly lower diversity.

The label giving this sample's time point can be read as: cycle 4 day 1 (C4D1), after more than five weeks of nivolumab. Every trial patient had relapsed after autologous stem cell transplantation, and cohorts A, B and C differed in prior brentuximab vedotin exposure. A total of 56 patients with relapsed/refractory classical Hodgkin lymphoma made up the trial cohort, and each patient's best overall response was complete response, partial response or progressive disease. In the multi-cohort phase II CheckMate 205 trial, trial patients received single-agent nivolumab. An independent review committee assessed best overall response by applying the 2007 International Working Group response criteria. Trial PBMCs were obtained immediately prior to nivolumab initiation (C1D1) and on therapy at cycle 2 day 1 and cycle 4 day 1. Peripheral blood was collected in 8 mL Vacutainer Cell Preparation Tubes, from which PBMCs were isolated by centrifugation and then cryopreserved.

Genomic DNA was extracted with the Qiagen DNeasy kit from unsorted PBMCs and from negatively selected CD4+ and CD8+ fractions. Using primers that anneal to V and J segments, immunoSEQ multiplex PCR amplified the TCR beta CDR3 regions. A synthetic immune receptor repertoire was used to minimize amplification bias, and any residual bias was removed computationally once sequencing was done. As for the original processing: Custom Python scripts were used to quantify repertoire diversity as the Shannon entropy index. Unsorted, CD4+ and CD8+ repertoires were analyzed separately, except in combined analyses where CD4+ and CD8+ sequences were merged in silico. Clonal expansion was defined as a frequency increase of at least 2-fold after treatment compared with C1D1, and clones undetected at baseline were assigned a pseudocount of 0.5. Singleton clones were defined as clones with 0 or 1 copy at C1D1, and non-singleton clones were defined as clones with 2 or more copies. Clones expanded in unsorted samples were assigned a CD4+, CD8+ or unknown annotation through matching of protein sequences in sorted samples from the same patient. Diversity changes from C1D1 to C4D1 were tested in paired samples using Wilcoxon tests. TCRdb took over this immuneACCESS table, retaining in-frame rearrangements with V and J assigned. Such tables are incomplete; in checked studies, under half of the missing clones stem from an unresolved V gene, and the remainder is unexplained. That table supplies the V and J calls and clone size; D and trimming were determined from the DNA. The sample records around 15,000 clones, about 80% of which are singletons. The ten largest clones capture approximately 13% of the sample.

This clonotype originated in a human donor with classical Hodgkin lymphoma. This material consisted of peripheral blood mononuclear cells (PBMCs), taken before the fourth cycle of nivolumab. The sequence links TRBV5-1 to TRBJ2-2; the best D guess is TRBD2, with 5 bases matching. CDR3 reads: CASSLGSDTGELFF. The base sequence is TGCGCCAGCAGCTTGGGTAGCGACACCGGGGAGCTGTTTTTT.